This T cell receptor (beta chain) was observed in a study of cytomegalovirus exposure and HLA in healthy donors. PCR used 60 Vbeta primers and 13 Jbeta primers. The method was immunoSEQ multiplex PCR; TCRdb's version includes in-frame clones alone and lacks a portion of them. Here the sample spans some 78,000 clones, more than 75% being singletons. The CDR3 consists of 15 residues. Germline V gene lookup returns CDR1 SGHAT and CDR2 FQDESV (reference sequence). Trimming shortened V by 7 bases and J by 6 bases, and 16 bases separated the two germline ends. The chain carries TRBV11-1 and TRBJ1-6; D may be TRBD1 (6 bases). The TCR was taken from a woman aged 45-59 years in good health and CMV-seropositive. Material for sequencing was PBMCs. CDR3 residues: CASTLTGRSNSPLHF. CDR3 DNA sequence: TGTGCCAGCACCCTGACAGGAAGAAGTAATTCACCCCTCCACTTT.